The 9 T cell receptor beta chains below were found in one sample sequenced in a study of T cell clones after liver transplantation. Data came from immunoSEQ multiplex PCR; TCRdb stores just in-frame clones and leaves some out. The data contain more than 95,000 clones, about nine tenths of them singletons. The sample here was CD4+ T cells from blood, taken 12 months after liver transplant. The receptors derive from a human patient who received a liver transplant. Some T cells may be supplied by the graft donor.

The chain uses TRBV2 and TRBJ2-2; D is ambiguous. The V end lost 4 bases, the J end lost 4 bases, and 13 bases lay between the germline ends. The CDR3 is made up of 15 amino acids. Germline V lookup: CDR1 SNHLY, CDR2 FYNNEI. The CDR3 DNA follows: TGTGCCAGCAGTGGGCTCGTGACGACCACCGGGGAGCTGTTTTTT. Translation gives CASSGLVTTTGELFF.

This chain links TRBV6-4 with TRBJ2-1; 11 bases agree with TRBD2. The CDR3 has 16 residues. Germline values: CDR1 MRHNA, CDR2 SNTAGT. With 5 bases clipped from V and 3 bases from J, the junction kept 6 bases outside the gene matches. The CDR3 loop is CASSFQLAGVYNEQFF. CDR3 DNA sequence: TGTGCCAGCAGTTTTCAACTAGCGGGAGTCTACAATGAGCAGTTCTTC.

The chain combines TRBV9 with TRBJ1-4; 8 bases match TRBD1. J lost 5 bases, V lost 2 bases, and 2 bases had no gene match. Germline V gene data show CDR1 as SGDLS and CDR2 as YYNGEE. CDR3 size: 14 residues. For the CDR3, the DNA is TGTGCCAGCAGCGTGCAGGGGGCAAATGAAAAACTGTTTTTT. Amino acids: CASSVQGANEKLFF.

The chain carries TRBV9 and TRBJ2-4; D is perhaps TRBD1 (6 bases). The length of the CDR3 is 15 residues. Germline CDR1 reads SGDLS; CDR2 reads YYNGEE. V lost 2 bases and J lost 9, with 18 bases in between. CDR3 DNA: TGTGCCAGCAGCGTGGACTGGGGGCTCGAGAGCATTCAGTACTTC. Translating it yields CASSVDWGLESIQYF.

The CDR3 spells CASSLDRVSNQPQHF. The CDR3 region has the DNA TGTGCCAGCAGTTTAGACAGGGTTAGCAATCAGCCCCAGCATTTT. The chain employs TRBV2 and TRBJ1-5, with TRBD1 matching over 7 bases. With V trimmed by 5 bases and J by 0 bases, 4 bases remained unmatched. Germline V CDR1 and CDR2: SNHLY, FYNNEI. This CDR3 is 15 amino acids long.

V usage is TRBV27 and J usage is TRBJ2-7, with 7 bases that match TRBD1. With V trimmed by 4 bases and J by 6 bases, 6 bases remained unmatched. The CDR3 spans 13 residues. Germline CDR1 MNHEY, CDR2 SMNVEV (reference sequence). DNA for the CDR3: TGTGCCAGCAGTTCCGGGACAGCTTCCGAGCAGTACTTC. Translation: CASSSGTASEQYF.

The chain links TRBV9 to TRBJ1-1, with D possibly matching TRBD1 (6 bases). V lost 4 bases, J lost 5 bases, and 15 bases lay in between. The CDR3 is 14 residues long. Germline loops: CDR1 SGDLS, CDR2 YYNGEE. The CDR3 loop is CASSPIRDTTEAFF. In DNA form, the CDR3 reads TGTGCCAGCAGCCCAATCCGGGACACAACTGAAGCTTTCTTT.

V gene TRBV9 combines with J gene TRBJ2-3; TRBD2 agrees at 7 bases. This CDR3 comprises 16 residues. V shed 0 bases, J shed 6 bases, and the junction held 10 bases outside the gene matches. CDR1 is SGDLS and CDR2 is YYNGEE in the germline V gene. The CDR3 is CASSVATGGSSDTQYF. CDR3 nucleotide sequence: TGTGCCAGCAGCGTAGCTACGGGCGGGAGCTCGGATACGCAGTATTTT.

The V gene is TRBV10-1, the J gene TRBJ2-3; D not certain. Trimming stripped 6 bases from V and 6 bases from J, with 13 bases between. Germline CDR1 is WNHNN and CDR2 is SYGVQD (reference sequence). The CDR3 runs 13 residues. The CDR3 protein is CASSWTVSDTQYF. Here the CDR3 DNA reads TGCGCCAGCAGCTGGACCGTGAGTGATACGCAGTATTTT.